These 2 T cell receptor beta chains came from one sample sequenced in a study of cytomegalovirus exposure and HLA in healthy donors. PCR employed 60 Vbeta and 13 Jbeta primers. Using immunoSEQ multiplex PCR, the repertoire was profiled, and TCRdb retains in-frame clones only, with some absent. The sample holds tens of thousands of clones; roughly three quarters are singletons and the top ten take 7.5% to 9%. Sequenced input: PBMCs. These receptors were collected from a woman aged 30 to 39 in good health and CMV-seropositive.

The table lists this clone with a count of one. The J gene is TRBJ2-2, the V gene TRBV4-2, with 7 positions matching TRBD1. This CDR3 comprises 16 residues. From germline, CDR1 is LGHNA and CDR2 YNFKEQ. The ends lost 5 bases at V and 5 bases at J; junction bases unmatched: 11. CDR3 amino acids: CASSSPALQGTGELFF. The CDR3 bases are TGTGCCAGCAGCTCCCCGGCACTACAGGGGACCGGGGAGCTGTTTTTT.

The chain has TRBV18 and TRBJ1-5; D may be TRBD1 (5 bases). The V and J ends lost 2 bases and 13 bases respectively, with 18 bases between them. Germline CDR1 and CDR2: KGHSH and LQKENI. This CDR3 comprises 14 residues. CDR3 sequence reads: CASSPTLSRALQHF. The CDR3 bases are TGTGCCAGCTCACCAACCCTCTCCAGGGCCCTACAGCATTTT.